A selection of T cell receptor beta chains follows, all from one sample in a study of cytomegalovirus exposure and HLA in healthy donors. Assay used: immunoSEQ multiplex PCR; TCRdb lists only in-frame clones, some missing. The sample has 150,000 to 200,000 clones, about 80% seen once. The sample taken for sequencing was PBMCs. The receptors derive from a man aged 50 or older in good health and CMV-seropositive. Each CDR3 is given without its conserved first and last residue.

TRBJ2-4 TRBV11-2 ASSESGLGGNIQY
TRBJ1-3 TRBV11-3 ASSQSAGNTIY
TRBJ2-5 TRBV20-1 SAGGGETQY
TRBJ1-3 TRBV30 AWAPGLFSGNTIY
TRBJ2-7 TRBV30 AWSPLGIAGLSYEQY
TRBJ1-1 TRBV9 ASSVNRLGTEAF
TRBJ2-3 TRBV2 ASNAGGRTDTQY
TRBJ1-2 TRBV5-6 ASSTGTGGGYT
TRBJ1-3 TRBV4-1 ASSQDKGAAGNTIY
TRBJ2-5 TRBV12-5 ASSGVQETQY
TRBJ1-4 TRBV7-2 ASSSTGGARGNEKLF
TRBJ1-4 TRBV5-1 ASSFGEKNEKLF
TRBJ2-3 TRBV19 ASSGQGGLGDTQY
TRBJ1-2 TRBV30 AWSPTGIYGYT
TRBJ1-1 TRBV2 ASNIQGNTEAF
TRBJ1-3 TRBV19 ASSTSQGSGNTIY
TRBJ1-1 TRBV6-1 ASSEARGTLSEAF
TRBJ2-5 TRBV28 ASSLKGLLGTQY
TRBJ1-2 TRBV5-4 ASRPGQRLWGYT
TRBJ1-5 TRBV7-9 ASSPGTGAGPQH
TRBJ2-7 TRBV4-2 ASSQSSDGSYEQY
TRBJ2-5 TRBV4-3 ASSQGIGGLGETQY
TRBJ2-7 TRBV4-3 ASSQGSKNYEQY
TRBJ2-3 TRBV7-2 ASSRSGGGGDTQY
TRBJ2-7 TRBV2 ASSDGPGDEQY
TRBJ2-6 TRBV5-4 ASSRGLADSSGANVLT
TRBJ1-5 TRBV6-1 ASSDPRQVATPYSNQPQH
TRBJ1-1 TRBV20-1 SVEGGNIAF
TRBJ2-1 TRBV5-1 ASSTLGVGDEQF
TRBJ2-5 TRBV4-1 ASSQKGPPGGRETQY
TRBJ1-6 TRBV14 ASSLSTVGRAPLH
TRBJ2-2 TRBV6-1 ASSEARENTGELF
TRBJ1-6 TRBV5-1 ASSREPGQGDPLH
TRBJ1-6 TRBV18 ASSPNGQGTYSPLH
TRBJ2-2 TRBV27 ASSSGTGRSGELF
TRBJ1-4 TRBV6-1 ASSEANGRGEKLF
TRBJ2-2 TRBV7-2 ASSIGGVNTGELF
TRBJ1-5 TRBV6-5 ASSRTGVGQPQH
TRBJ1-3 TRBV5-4 ASSLGGTGGAAGNTIY
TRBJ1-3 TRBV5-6 ASSSGTGIGNTIY